This T cell receptor (beta chain) appears in the sequencing data of a study of radiotherapy plus CTLA-4 blockade in lung cancer. Notes on the study in general: After radiotherapy and ipilimumab, tumor-derived clones expanded in peripheral blood.

TCRdb's table, derived via immunoSEQ multiplex PCR, lists solely in-frame clones and lacks some. The sample has about 48,000 clones; 86% are singletons. Note on this clone: Its specificity is not known.

The length of the CDR3 is 16 residues. V shed 4 bases, J shed 5 bases, and the junction held 12 bases outside the gene matches. Per germline, CDR1 SGDLS and CDR2 YYNGEE. Sample: peripheral blood, taken from a patient treated with radiotherapy plus ipilimumab. The chain links TRBV9 to TRBJ2-5; TRBD2 aligns across 9 bases. The origin of this receptor is a human donor with non-small cell lung cancer that progressed on radiotherapy plus ipilimumab. Some clones in this sample may be carry-over from other donors' samples. Here the CDR3 DNA reads TGTGCCAGCAGCTACGGAGCGGGAGGCTTCTTCGAGACCCAGTACTTC. This translates into CASSYGAGGFFETQYF.